Below, 29 T cell receptor beta chains from the same sample are listed, as sequenced in a study of T cell responses to AZD1222 COVID-19 vaccine. Libraries were prepared by immunoSEQ multiplex PCR; TCRdb keeps only in-frame clonotypes and omits some of them. The data hold roughly 120,000 clones, with about 85% observed a single time. This specimen was peripheral blood, taken on day 0 of AZD1222 vaccination. The source is an adult in good health.

The table lists this clone with a count of one. This chain connects TRBV28 to TRBJ1-4; 9 positions agree with TRBD1. Trimming cost V 5 bases and J 2 bases; bases outside gene matches: 3. The CDR3 contains 15 residues. Germline V gene lookup returns CDR1 MDHEN and CDR2 SYDVKM. As DNA, the CDR3 is TGTGCCAGCAGTGGGACAGGGTCCACTAATGAAAAACTGTTTTTT. Translating it yields CASSGTGSTNEKLFF.

This clone has more than one count but fewer than ten. The V gene is TRBV7-8, the J gene TRBJ2-7, with a weak D call TRBD2 (7 bases). The CDR3 spans 14 residues. The germline gives CDR1 SGHVS, CDR2 FQNEAQ. The V gene lost 0 bases and the J gene lost 5 bases, with 11 bases spanning the gap. CDR3 residues: CASSLAGGRDEQYF. The CDR3, as DNA: TGTGCCAGCAGCTTAGCGGGGGGGCGTGACGAGCAGTACTTC.

V is TRBV27 and J is TRBJ2-2, with 15 positions matching TRBD2. This CDR3 contains 19 residues. Germline CDR1 reads MNHEY; CDR2 reads SMNVEV (reference sequence). Trimming took 7 bases from V and 7 from J; bases not matched to a gene: 16. CDR3 sequence: CASTPTGLAGGHVDGELFF. The CDR3 DNA reads TGTGCCAGCACCCCCACCGGACTAGCGGGGGGGCACGTAGACGGGGAGCTGTTTTTT.

The rearrangement joins TRBV4-1 to TRBJ1-5; D gene ambiguous. Trimming took 5 bases from V and 3 from J, leaving 8 bases between them. Germline V CDR1 and CDR2: MGHRA, YSYEKL. The CDR3 is 13 amino acids. CDR3 sequence reads: CASSNMFNQPQHF. CDR3 in DNA: TGCGCCAGCAGCAACATGTTCAATCAGCCCCAGCATTTT.

V usage is TRBV18 and J usage is TRBJ2-7; tentatively, D is TRBD2 (7 bases). CDR1 and CDR2 from the germline V gene are KGHSH and LQKENI. The CDR3 is made up of 15 amino acids. V gave up 6 bases and J gave up 3 bases, with 18 bases separating them. CDR3 DNA sequence: TGTGCCAGCTCTCCCTCGGGGGGCCAATACTACGAGCAGTACTTC. Its translation is CASSPSGGQYYEQYF. Combining the CDR3 with reference TRBV18 and TRBJ2-7 gives the whole variable domain NAGVMQNPRHLVRRRGQEARLRCSPMKGHSHVYWYRQLPEEGLKFMVYLQKENIIDESGMPKERFSAEFPKEGPSILRIQQVVRGDSAAYFCASSPSGGQYYEQYFGPGTRLTVT.

This clone was detected only a few times. This chain joins TRBV3-1 (or the pseudogene TRBV3-2) and TRBJ1-3; a possible D gene is TRBD1 (6 bases). V lost 3 bases, J lost 4 bases, and 13 bases lay in between. The CDR3 is 15 amino acids. Germline V CDR1 and CDR2: LGHDT, YNNKEL (reference sequence). The CDR3 protein is CASSHPRGTGNTIYF. CDR3 DNA: TGTGCCAGCAGCCACCCAAGGGGGACAGGAAACACCATATATTTT.

The V gene is TRBV6-4, the J gene TRBJ1-2; no clear D gene. V dropped 0 bases and J dropped 6 bases, with 5 bases sitting between them. Germline CDR1 and CDR2: MRHNA and SNTAGT. The CDR3 is 12 residues long. CDR3 DNA sequence: TGTGCCAGCAGTGACTCGATAGATGGCTACACCTTC. This translates into CASSDSIDGYTF.

The V gene is TRBV9, the J gene TRBJ2-7; no firm D call. This CDR3 is 15 amino acids long. V was pared by 0 bases and J by 3 bases, with 13 bases between. CDR1 and CDR2 (germline): SGDLS, YYNGEE. CDR3 coding DNA: TGTGCCAGCAGCGTAGGTCCCCCCAGCGACTACGAGCAGTACTTC. Its protein product is CASSVGPPSDYEQYF.

The chain uses TRBV7-2 and TRBJ1-3; D ambiguous. This CDR3 is 12 amino acids long. Germline lookup yields CDR1 SGHTA and CDR2 FQGNSA. The ends were cut back, 3 bases at V and 5 bases at J, with 5 bases in the middle. CDR3 sequence (DNA): TGTGCCAGCAGCTTCACGAGAAACACCATATATTTT. Translating gives CASSFTRNTIYF.

The V gene is TRBV9, the J gene TRBJ1-2; D may be TRBD1 (6 bases). V was cut by 4 bases and J by 5 bases, with 15 bases left in between. The germline V gene has CDR1 SGDLS and CDR2 YYNGEE. This CDR3 contains 14 residues. The DNA of the CDR3 is TGTGCCAGCAGCCCAGGGGCAGGGTCGTATGGCTACACCTTC. Amino acids: CASSPGAGSYGYTF.

This clone has just a few counts. V and J are TRBV10-3 and TRBJ2-1; 8 bases match TRBD2. Trimming at V came to 7 bases and at J to 4 bases, leaving 9 bases not matched to a gene. The CDR3 extends over 15 amino acids. From germline, CDR1 is ENHRY and CDR2 SYGVKD. Here the CDR3 DNA reads TGTGCCATCATGGACGGCGGGGGGACTTACAATGAGCAGTTCTTC. Protein: CAIMDGGGTYNEQFF.

V gene TRBV9 combines with J gene TRBJ2-7; D may be TRBD1 (6 bases). Trimming took 0 bases from V and 3 from J, leaving 13 bases between them. Germline V gene data show CDR1 as SGDLS and CDR2 as YYNGEE. CDR3 length equals 15 residues. CDR3: CASSVAEGTIYEQYF. The CDR3 DNA reads as TGTGCCAGCAGCGTAGCAGAGGGGACAATCTACGAGCAGTACTTC.

The rearrangement links TRBV18 to TRBJ1-2; no clear D. The germline V and J ends were trimmed by 3 bases and 3 bases, with 8 bases remaining between them. This CDR3 comprises 13 residues. Germline V CDR1 and CDR2: KGHSH, LQKENI. CDR3 nucleotide sequence: TGTGCCAGCTCACCGGCAGTTGACTATGGCTACACCTTC. Its translation is CASSPAVDYGYTF.

This clone appeared a single time. The chain couples TRBV15 to TRBJ1-5; weak D call: TRBD1 (6 bases). With 6 bases removed from V and 0 bases from J, the gap between germline ends came to 12 bases. The V gene's germline CDR1 is LNHNV and CDR2 YYDKDF (reference sequence). This CDR3 spans 15 amino acids. The CDR3 protein is CATSDGTYSNQPQHF. Written as DNA, the CDR3 is TGTGCCACCAGTGATGGGACATATAGCAATCAGCCCCAGCATTTT.

This chain links TRBV19 with TRBJ1-4; a possible D gene is TRBD1 (6 bases). This CDR3 is built from 16 residues. Between the trimmed V and J ends, which lost 2 bases and 6 bases, there was a span of 16 bases. Germline V lookup: CDR1 LNHDA, CDR2 SQIVND (reference sequence). CDR3 DNA sequence: TGTGCCAGTAGTATACCGCAGGGGTGGTCAGATGAAAAACTGTTTTTT. It is translated as CASSIPQGWSDEKLFF.

The chain uses TRBV28 and TRBJ1-1; tentative D call: TRBD1 (5 bases). Germline V lookup: CDR1 MDHEN, CDR2 SYDVKM. CDR3 length equals 16 residues. Trimming shortened V by 3 bases and J by 3 bases, and 17 bases separated the two germline ends. The CDR3 region has the DNA TGTGCCAGCAGTTTTGGTGATATAGGGGAGGACACTGAAGCTTTCTTT. Translation gives CASSFGDIGEDTEAFF.

The chain couples TRBV29-1 to TRBJ1-1; 7 bases match TRBD1. This CDR3 is 12 amino acids long. V trimming: 7 bases; J trimming: 7 bases; junction bases outside the gene matches: 9. The germline CDR1 and CDR2 sequences are SQVTM and ANQGSEA. The CDR3 reads CSGFDRVGEAFF. Here the CDR3 DNA reads TGCAGCGGCTTTGACAGGGTAGGTGAAGCTTTCTTT.

The chain uses TRBV2 and TRBJ1-2; D uncertain. Trimming removed 3 bases at V and 0 bases at J, with 11 bases between. The CDR3 is 15 residues long. Germline V gene data show CDR1 as SNHLY and CDR2 as FYNNEI. As DNA, the CDR3 is TGTGCCAGCAGTGAGCGAACGGACTCTAACTATGGCTACACCTTC. Amino acid sequence: CASSERTDSNYGYTF.

This chain uses TRBV15 with TRBJ2-1; D may be TRBD2 (6 bases). There are 15 residues in the CDR3. The V gene lost 5 bases and the J gene lost 7 bases, with 18 bases spanning the gap. The germline CDR1 and CDR2 sequences are LNHNV and YYDKDF (reference sequence). CDR3 bases: TGTGCCACCAGCTTGGAGGGGTTCGTGAGTAATGAGCAGTTCTTC. As protein: CATSLEGFVSNEQFF.

The chain uses TRBV6-5 and TRBJ2-6; D remains unclear. CDR3 length: 13 residues. V lost 7 bases and J 2 bases, leaving 6 bases between the germline ends. Germline V lookup: CDR1 MNHEY, CDR2 SVGAGI. The CDR3 loop is CASTVTGANVLTF. DNA for the CDR3: TGTGCCAGCACTGTCACTGGGGCCAACGTCCTGACTTTC.

The chain joins TRBV4-3 to TRBJ2-5; 12 nucleotides match TRBD2. The ends lost 1 base at V and 5 bases at J; junction bases unmatched: 8. Germline V gives CDR1 LGHNA, CDR2 YSLEER. This CDR3 region has 17 residues. CDR3 protein: CASSQVASGGAWETQYF. The DNA of the CDR3 is TGCGCCAGCAGCCAAGTAGCTAGCGGGGGGGCCTGGGAGACCCAGTACTTC.

The table lists this clone with a count of one. The V gene is TRBV18, the J gene TRBJ2-7; perhaps D is TRBD1 or TRBD2 (5 bases each). Germline assignment: CDR1 KGHSH and CDR2 LQKENI. The V and J ends lost 9 bases and 0 bases respectively, with 12 bases between them. The CDR3 covers 13 residues. For the CDR3, the DNA is TGTGCCAGTTCCAATGGGGGCTCCTACGAGCAGTACTTC. It is translated as CASSNGGSYEQYF.

V is TRBV27 and J is TRBJ1-1; 8 bases are a match to TRBD1. Germline CDR1 and CDR2: MNHEY and SMNVEV (reference sequence). This CDR3 contains 14 residues. J gave up 7 bases and V 6 bases, and 10 bases lay outside the gene matches. The CDR3 sequence is CASSSSPGTGEAFF. The CDR3 DNA sequence: TGTGCCAGCAGCTCATCTCCCGGGACAGGTGAAGCTTTCTTT.

The chain couples TRBV5-5 to TRBJ2-7, with D possibly being TRBD1 (6 bases). CDR1 is SGHKS, CDR2 YYEKEE, per germline (reference sequence). Trimming left V 3 bases short and J 4 bases short, with 17 bases between. The CDR3 extends over 15 amino acids. The CDR3 reads CASSSTTGPGYEQYF. CDR3 coding DNA: TGTGCCAGCAGCTCGACTACAGGGCCTGGGTACGAGCAGTACTTC.

The rearrangement links TRBV27 to TRBJ1-1; D possibly corresponds to TRBD1 (5 bases). Trimming cost V 6 bases and J 7 bases, with 9 bases left between them. Per germline, CDR1 MNHEY and CDR2 SMNVEV (reference sequence). The CDR3 length is 11 residues. The DNA of the CDR3 is TGTGCCAGCAGGCGGGACTTTGAAGCTTTCTTT. This gives the protein CASRRDFEAFF.

J is TRBJ1-1 and V is TRBV5-1; D may be TRBD1 (6 bases). The V gene's germline CDR1 is SGHRS and CDR2 YFSETQ. V lost 1 base and J 5 bases, leaving 12 bases between the germline ends. CDR3 length: 14 amino acids. CDR3 nucleotides: TGCGCCAGCAGCTTGACAGGGCATGAGACTGAAGCTTTCTTT. It encodes CASSLTGHETEAFF.

The chain employs TRBV11-3 and TRBJ2-5, with 8 bases fitting TRBD1. This CDR3 region has 13 residues. The trim removed 5 bases at V and 5 bases at J, leaving 4 bases unmatched. CDR1 is SGHNT, CDR2 YENEEA, per germline. CDR3 in DNA: TGTGCCAGCAGCGGGCGACAGGGGGAGACCCAGTACTTC. Its protein is CASSGRQGETQYF.

The table lists this clone with a count of one. The chain recombines TRBV9 with TRBJ1-2; D is uncertain. Germline V gene sequence: CDR1 SGDLS, CDR2 YYNGEE. The V and J ends lost 4 bases and 5 bases respectively, with 9 bases between them. This CDR3 has 12 residues. The CDR3 here is CASSRVSYGYTF. CDR3 bases: TGTGCCAGCAGCCGGGTATCTTATGGCTACACCTTC.

This clone was found a few times. The V call is TRBV28, the J call TRBJ2-7, with 7 positions matching TRBD2. Germline CDR1 and CDR2: MDHEN and SYDVKM. V was pared by 6 bases and J by 1 base, with 3 bases of the junction left unmatched. The CDR3 has 13 amino acids. This chain's CDR3 is CASRIGGSYEQYF. The DNA of the CDR3 is TGTGCCAGCAGAATCGGGGGGTCCTACGAGCAGTACTTC.